A single sample is the source of the 29 T cell receptor beta chains below, sequenced in a study of blood T cell repertoires in COVID-19. Some clones are missing from TCRdb's copy, which holds only in-frame ones; the method was immunoSEQ multiplex PCR. The table lists under 170,000 clones, around four fifths of them singletons. The sequenced material came from peripheral blood. These TCRs come from a man between 65 and 85 years old with acute or convalescent COVID-19.

The chain couples TRBV3-1 (or the pseudogene TRBV3-2) to TRBJ2-7; tentative D call: TRBD2 (5 bases). The CDR3 runs 14 residues. Deletions cut 4 bases from V and 0 bases from J, with 10 bases between. Germline values: CDR1 LGHDT, CDR2 YNNKEL (reference sequence). The CDR3 loop is CASSPGTASYEQYF. The CDR3 DNA reads as TGTGCCAGCAGCCCGGGAACGGCCTCCTACGAGCAGTACTTC.

The chain links TRBV18 to TRBJ1-4; 9 nucleotides align to TRBD1. The V segment lost 3 bases and the J segment 7 bases; nucleotides outside the gene matches: 12. This CDR3 comprises 17 residues. CDR1 is KGHSH, CDR2 LQKENI, per germline. The CDR3 here is CASSPGTGKAAGEKLFF. CDR3 DNA: TGTGCCAGCTCACCCGGGACAGGGAAAGCTGCCGGTGAAAAACTGTTTTTT.

The rearrangement joins TRBV9 to TRBJ1-6, with TRBD1 matching over 9 bases. This CDR3 region has 16 residues. Trimming cost V 4 bases and J 8 bases; bases outside gene matches: 10. CDR1 is SGDLS, CDR2 YYNGEE, per germline. CDR3: CASSLLPGQGDSPLHF. The CDR3 region has the DNA TGTGCCAGCAGCCTGCTCCCGGGACAGGGAGATTCACCCCTCCACTTT.

The chain combines TRBV5-1 with TRBJ2-2; no clear D. V was cut by 2 bases and J by 0 bases, with 5 bases left in between. The CDR3 spans 14 residues. From germline, CDR1 is SGHRS and CDR2 YFSETQ. The CDR3 DNA sequence: TGCGCCAGCAGCTTCGACACGAACACCGGGGAGCTGTTTTTT. Protein: CASSFDTNTGELFF.

This chain connects TRBV18 to TRBJ1-2; 12 bases are a match to TRBD1. CDR3 length: 17 amino acids. Per the germline V gene, CDR1 is KGHSH and CDR2 is LQKENI. With V trimmed by 3 bases and J by 4 bases, 9 bases remained unmatched. The DNA of the CDR3 is TGTGCCAGCTCACCGCGGGGACAGGGGGCGGAGAGCTATGGCTACACCTTC. Protein sequence: CASSPRGQGAESYGYTF. Drawing the rest from reference TRBV18 and TRBJ1-2, the complete variable domain is NAGVMQNPRHLVRRRGQEARLRCSPMKGHSHVYWYRQLPEEGLKFMVYLQKENIIDESGMPKERFSAEFPKEGPSILRIQQVVRGDSAAYFCASSPRGQGAESYGYTFGSGTRLTVV.

The J gene is TRBJ2-5, the V gene TRBV7-2; D is possibly TRBD2 (5 bases). The CDR3 sequence is 16 residues long. Germline assignment: CDR1 SGHTA and CDR2 FQGNSA. V shed 5 bases and J shed 7 bases, with 23 bases lying between them. Here the CDR3 DNA reads TGTGCCAGCAGCCTCAGCACCGCAGGCGGGCCCGGGACCCAGTACTTC. Amino acid sequence: CASSLSTAGGPGTQYF.

The genes are TRBV24-1 and TRBJ2-2, with D maybe TRBD2 (6 bases). The CDR3 spans 16 residues. The germline gives CDR1 KGHDR, CDR2 SFDVKD. With 9 bases removed from V and 7 bases from J, the gap between germline ends came to 23 bases. CDR3 loop: CATGPGDGLGGGELFF. CDR3 sequence (DNA): TGTGCCACCGGACCGGGAGATGGCCTCGGGGGCGGGGAGCTGTTTTTT.

The chain carries TRBV7-6 and TRBJ2-5; D remains unclear. Trimming pared 0 bases from V and 4 bases from J, leaving 6 bases between. There are 13 residues in the CDR3. Germline lookup yields CDR1 SGHVS and CDR2 FNYEAQ. The chain's CDR3 is CASSLAVRETQYF. The DNA of the CDR3 is TGTGCCAGCAGCTTAGCCGTTCGAGAGACCCAGTACTTC.

V usage is TRBV24-1 and J usage is TRBJ1-2; perhaps TRBD1 as D (5 bases). The germline CDR1 and CDR2 sequences are KGHDR and SFDVKD. The CDR3 contains 19 residues. The V and J ends lost 5 bases and 0 bases respectively, with 24 bases between them. The DNA of the CDR3 is TGTGCCACCAGTGTCTCACGGGCGGGGCCCACCGGGGCTAACTATGGCTACACCTTC. As protein: CATSVSRAGPTGANYGYTF.

The chain links TRBV5-1 to TRBJ1-1; TRBD1 might be the D (5 bases). V gave up 0 bases and J gave up 4 bases, with 13 bases separating them. The CDR3 is 15 amino acids. Per the germline V gene, CDR1 is SGHRS and CDR2 is YFSETQ. CDR3 coding DNA: TGCGCCAGCAGCTTGGGCAGGGATCCGGGCACTGAAGCTTTCTTT. This translates into CASSLGRDPGTEAFF.

The V and J genes are TRBV5-1 and TRBJ2-2; a possible D gene is TRBD1 (6 bases). The V gene lost 4 bases and the J gene lost 0 bases, with 10 bases spanning the gap. The CDR3 spans 15 residues. Germline V gene data show CDR1 as SGHRS and CDR2 as YFSETQ. For the CDR3, the DNA is TGCGCCAGCAGCCAGGGACAAACGAACACCGGGGAGCTGTTTTTT. Protein: CASSQGQTNTGELFF.

This sequence joins TRBV7-3 and TRBJ1-3; D might be TRBD1 (6 bases). Germline CDR1 and CDR2: SGHTA and FQGTGA. The CDR3 runs 14 residues. V lost 5 bases, J lost 7 bases, and 15 bases lay in between. CDR3 sequence: CASSPTGIGNTIYF. In DNA form, the CDR3 reads TGTGCCAGCAGCCCTACAGGGATCGGGAACACCATATATTTT.

This sequence joins TRBV19 and TRBJ2-1; 7 nucleotides match TRBD2. The CDR3 consists of 14 residues. Germline values: CDR1 LNHDA, CDR2 SQIVND (reference sequence). After removal of 5 bases from V and 2 bases from J, the junction contained 3 bases not matched to a gene. The CDR3 nucleotides are TGTGCCAGTAGTGGGCTAGCGGCCTACAATGAGCAGTTCTTC. Protein product: CASSGLAAYNEQFF.

This clone was picked up a small number of times. The chain combines TRBV9 with TRBJ1-2; 8 bases line up with TRBD1. The ends lost 3 bases at V and 5 bases at J; junction bases unmatched: 6. CDR1 is SGDLS and CDR2 is YYNGEE in the germline V gene. The CDR3 extends over 14 amino acids. Written as DNA, the CDR3 is TGTGCCAGCAGCGCGACCACAGGGGGTTATGGCTACACCTTC. This codes for CASSATTGGYGYTF.

The rearrangement joins TRBV7-3 to TRBJ1-1; TRBD1 might be the D (6 bases). The germline CDR1 and CDR2 sequences are SGHTA and FQGTGA. V dropped 5 bases and J dropped 0 bases, with 19 bases sitting between them. The CDR3 runs to 17 residues. CDR3 amino acids: CASSPRGGLSMNTEAFF. CDR3 coding DNA: TGTGCCAGCAGCCCCCGAGGGGGTCTATCCATGAACACTGAAGCTTTCTTT.

The chain uses TRBV7-2 and TRBJ2-5; D is perhaps TRBD2 (5 bases). Germline V gives CDR1 SGHTA, CDR2 FQGNSA. Deletions cut 4 bases from V and 7 bases from J, with 13 bases between. The CDR3 runs 13 residues. The DNA of the CDR3 is TGTGCCAGCAGCTCCGGGGTAAGAGTGACCCAGTACTTC. Its protein product is CASSSGVRVTQYF.

V and J are TRBV6-5 and TRBJ1-5, with D perhaps TRBD1 (6 bases). The CDR3 totals 14 residues. Trimming pared 2 bases from V and 9 bases from J, leaving 14 bases between. The V gene's germline CDR1 is MNHEY and CDR2 SVGAGI. Here the CDR3 DNA reads TGTGCCAGCAGTTACCGTGGGGGCGAACGGCCCCAGCATTTT. Translation: CASSYRGGERPQHF.

The CDR3 bases are TGTGCCAGCAGTTTAGAGGCCCGGACTAGCGGGTTTTTGTACGAGCAGTACTTC. It yields the protein CASSLEARTSGFLYEQYF. This chain connects TRBV27 to TRBJ2-7; 11 nucleotides match TRBD2. The CDR3 totals 18 residues. J was trimmed by 4 bases and V by 2 bases; bases with no gene match: 13. The V gene's germline CDR1 is MNHEY and CDR2 SMNVEV (reference sequence).

The rearrangement uses TRBV10-2 and TRBJ2-2; 11 nucleotides align to TRBD1. The CDR3 has 18 residues. V trimming: 2 bases; J trimming: 2 bases; junction bases outside the gene matches: 7. Germline CDR1 and CDR2: WSHSY and SAAADI. The CDR3 nucleotides read TGCGCCAGCAGTGAGAGGGGACAGGGGGGAGCCAACACCGGGGAGCTGTTTTTT. Translating it yields CASSERGQGGANTGELFF.

This clone was counted a single time. V is TRBV9 and J is TRBJ2-2, with 7 bases fitting TRBD1. The V gene's germline CDR1 is SGDLS and CDR2 YYNGEE. Trimming at V came to 4 bases and at J to 1 base, leaving 4 bases not matched to a gene. CDR3 length: 15 residues. CDR3 in amino acids: CASSSRQGNTGELFF. CDR3 DNA sequence: TGTGCCAGCAGCTCCCGACAGGGGAACACCGGGGAGCTGTTTTTT.

The rearrangement joins TRBV5-4 to TRBJ2-7, with 8 bases identical to TRBD2. CDR1 SGHNT and CDR2 YYREEE come from the germline V gene (reference sequence). This CDR3 region has 14 residues. The V segment lost 4 bases and the J segment 7 bases; nucleotides outside the gene matches: 10. DNA for the CDR3: TGTGCCAGCAGCCGGGGGGGACTAGAGAGTGAGCAGTACTTC. Residues: CASSRGGLESEQYF.

This clone was observed at least ten times. The V call is TRBV27, the J call TRBJ2-2, with D possibly matching TRBD2 (6 bases). Trimming left V 3 bases short and J 4 bases short, with 9 bases between. CDR3 size: 14 residues. From germline, CDR1 is MNHEY and CDR2 SMNVEV (reference sequence). CDR3: CASSFRGGTGELFF. The CDR3 DNA sequence: TGTGCCAGCAGTTTCCGGGGAGGCACCGGGGAGCTGTTTTTT.

The chain joins TRBV14 to TRBJ2-1, with D possibly matching TRBD2 (7 bases). The germline V and J ends were trimmed by 3 bases and 6 bases, with 9 bases remaining between them. Per germline, CDR1 SGHDN and CDR2 FVKESK. This CDR3 spans 13 amino acids. Here the CDR3 DNA reads TGTGCCAGCAGCCAGGGGGGGGCCAATGAGCAGTTCTTC. Translated, it gives CASSQGGANEQFF.

The chain uses TRBV5-1 and TRBJ2-5; TRBD2 matches at 10 bases. J lost 5 bases, V lost 5 bases, and 9 bases had no gene match. This CDR3 comprises 15 residues. Germline loops: CDR1 SGHRS, CDR2 YFSETQ. The CDR3: CASRRSGRASETQYF. Here the CDR3 DNA reads TGCGCCAGCAGACGCAGCGGGAGGGCCTCGGAGACCCAGTACTTC.

This clone showed up just a few times. Additional DNA sequences in this sample encode the identical CDR3. V usage is TRBV28 and J usage is TRBJ1-2; D is unresolved. Trimming left V 1 base short and J 2 bases short, with 8 bases between. The CDR3 sequence is 14 residues long. Germline values: CDR1 MDHEN, CDR2 SYDVKM. The CDR3 nucleotides read TGTGCCAGCAGTTTATCCCAGGCGAACTATGGCTACACCTTC. Its translation: CASSLSQANYGYTF.

This chain joins TRBV19 and TRBJ2-7, with TRBD2 matching over 10 bases. The length of the CDR3 is 14 residues. V lost 5 bases, J lost 4 bases, and 5 bases stayed unmatched. Germline V gene sequence: CDR1 LNHDA, CDR2 SQIVND (reference sequence). The CDR3 coding sequence is TGTGCCAGTAGTCGCCAGCGGGAGGGATACGAGCAGTACTTC. As protein: CASSRQREGYEQYF. Complete variable domain (other parts from reference TRBV19 and TRBJ2-7): DGGITQSPKYLFRKEGQNVTLSCEQNLNHDAMYWYRQDPGQGLRLIYYSQIVNDFQKGDIAEGYSVSREKKESFPLTVTSAQKNPTAFYLCASSRQREGYEQYFGPGTRLTVT.

The V call is TRBV28, the J call TRBJ1-2; D gene unclear. The length of the CDR3 is 14 residues. The germline CDR1 and CDR2 sequences are MDHEN and SYDVKM. V gave up 5 bases and J gave up 8 bases, with 18 bases separating them. CDR3 in amino acids: CASSARRLPWGYTF. The CDR3 DNA sequence: TGTGCCAGCAGTGCTAGACGGTTACCTTGGGGCTACACCTTC.

The chain carries TRBV27 and TRBJ2-7; TRBD1 agrees at 7 bases. The germline V gene has CDR1 MNHEY and CDR2 SMNVEV (reference sequence). Trimming took 6 bases from V and 1 from J; bases not matched to a gene: 6. The CDR3 contains 14 residues. The CDR3, as DNA: TGTGCCAGCAGAACTCCGGGACAGTCCTACGAGCAGTACTTC. Translated: CASRTPGQSYEQYF.

The sample holds one count of this clone. The chain couples TRBV7-6 to TRBJ2-7; 14 bases agree with TRBD2. Germline V gene sequence: CDR1 SGHVS, CDR2 FNYEAQ. This CDR3 has 14 amino acids. The V segment lost 5 bases and the J segment 7 bases; nucleotides outside the gene matches: 4. This chain's CDR3 is CASSAGLAGGEQYF. CDR3 sequence (DNA): TGTGCCAGCAGCGCAGGACTAGCGGGGGGAGAGCAGTACTTC. The variable domain in full, with the rest retrieved from reference TRBV7-6 and TRBJ2-7, is GAGVSQSPRYKVTKRGQDVALRCDPISGHVSLYWYRQALGQGPEFLTYFNYEAQQDKSGLPNDRFSAERPEGSISTLTIQRTEQRDSAMYRCASSAGLAGGEQYFGPGTRLTVT.